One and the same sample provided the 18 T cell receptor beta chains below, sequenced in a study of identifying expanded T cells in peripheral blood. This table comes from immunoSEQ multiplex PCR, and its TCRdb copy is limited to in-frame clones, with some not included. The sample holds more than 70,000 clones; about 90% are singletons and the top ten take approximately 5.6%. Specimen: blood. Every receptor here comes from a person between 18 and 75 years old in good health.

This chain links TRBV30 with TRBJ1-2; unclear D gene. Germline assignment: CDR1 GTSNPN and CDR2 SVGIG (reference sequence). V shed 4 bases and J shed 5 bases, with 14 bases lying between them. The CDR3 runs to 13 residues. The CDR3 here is CAWNPGQVYGYTF. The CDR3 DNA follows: TGTGCCTGGAATCCCGGGCAGGTATATGGCTACACCTTC.

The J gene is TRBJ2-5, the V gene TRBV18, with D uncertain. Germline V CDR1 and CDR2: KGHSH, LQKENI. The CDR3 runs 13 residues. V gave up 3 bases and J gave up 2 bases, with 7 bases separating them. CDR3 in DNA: TGTGCCAGCTCACCTGACTTACAAGAGACCCAGTACTTC. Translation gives CASSPDLQETQYF. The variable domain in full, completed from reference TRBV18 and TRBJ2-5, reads NAGVMQNPRHLVRRRGQEARLRCSPMKGHSHVYWYRQLPEEGLKFMVYLQKENIIDESGMPKERFSAEFPKEGPSILRIQQVVRGDSAAYFCASSPDLQETQYFGPGTRLLVL.

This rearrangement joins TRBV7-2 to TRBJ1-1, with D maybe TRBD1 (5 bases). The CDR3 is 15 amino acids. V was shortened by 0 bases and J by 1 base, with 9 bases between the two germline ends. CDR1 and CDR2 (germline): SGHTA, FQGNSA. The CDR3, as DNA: TGTGCCAGCAGCTTAGCCCAGGGTCGGAACACTGAAGCTTTCTTT. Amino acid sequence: CASSLAQGRNTEAFF.

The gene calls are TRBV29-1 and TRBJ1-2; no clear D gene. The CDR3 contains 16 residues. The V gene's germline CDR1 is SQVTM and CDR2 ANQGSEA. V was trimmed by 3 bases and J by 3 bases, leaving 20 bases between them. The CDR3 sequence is CSVDRKPGMRDYGYTF. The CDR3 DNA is TGCAGCGTTGATCGAAAACCGGGGATGCGTGACTATGGCTACACCTTC.

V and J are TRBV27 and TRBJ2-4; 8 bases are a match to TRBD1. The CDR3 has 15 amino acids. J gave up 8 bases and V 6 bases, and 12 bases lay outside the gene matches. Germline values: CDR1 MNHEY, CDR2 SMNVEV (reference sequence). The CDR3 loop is CASSGGRGLSDIQYF. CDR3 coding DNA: TGTGCCAGCAGCGGAGGCAGGGGGCTTTCGGACATTCAGTACTTC.

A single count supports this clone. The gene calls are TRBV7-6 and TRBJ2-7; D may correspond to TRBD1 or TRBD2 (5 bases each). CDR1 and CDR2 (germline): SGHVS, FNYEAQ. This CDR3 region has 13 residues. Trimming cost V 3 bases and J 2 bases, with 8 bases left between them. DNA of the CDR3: TGTGCCAGCAGCTTTGGGGGTCCCTACGAGCAGTACTTC. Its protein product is CASSFGGPYEQYF.

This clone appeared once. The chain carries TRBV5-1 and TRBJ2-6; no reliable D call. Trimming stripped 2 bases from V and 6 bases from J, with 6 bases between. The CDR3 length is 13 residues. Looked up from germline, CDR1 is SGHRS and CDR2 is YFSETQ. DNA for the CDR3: TGCGCCAGCAGCTTCAGACAGGCCAACGTCCTGACTTTC. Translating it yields CASSFRQANVLTF.

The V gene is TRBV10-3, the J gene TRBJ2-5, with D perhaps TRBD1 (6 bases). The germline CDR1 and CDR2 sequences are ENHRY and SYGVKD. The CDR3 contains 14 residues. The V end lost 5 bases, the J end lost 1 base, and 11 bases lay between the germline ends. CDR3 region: CAISPGGSQETQYF. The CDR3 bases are TGTGCCATCAGTCCTGGGGGCAGCCAAGAGACCCAGTACTTC.

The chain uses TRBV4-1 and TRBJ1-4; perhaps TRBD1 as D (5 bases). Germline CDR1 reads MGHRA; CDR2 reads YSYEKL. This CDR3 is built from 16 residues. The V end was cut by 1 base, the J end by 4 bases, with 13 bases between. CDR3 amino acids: CASSQVTGDLNEKLFF. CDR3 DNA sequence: TGCGCCAGCAGCCAAGTAACGGGGGACCTTAATGAAAAACTGTTTTTT.

CDR3: CASSQFNSPPTGGNTIYF. DNA for the CDR3: TGCGCCAGCAGCCAATTTAATTCCCCTCCCACAGGCGGAAACACCATATATTTT. The chain uses TRBV4-3 and TRBJ1-3; TRBD1 is a possible D gene (5 bases). Germline loops: CDR1 LGHNA, CDR2 YSLEER. V was clipped by 2 bases and J by 4 bases, with 21 bases between them. This CDR3 is built from 18 residues.

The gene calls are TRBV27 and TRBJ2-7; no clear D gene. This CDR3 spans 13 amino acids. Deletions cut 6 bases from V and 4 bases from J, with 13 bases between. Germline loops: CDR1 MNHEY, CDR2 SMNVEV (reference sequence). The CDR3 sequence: CASRPDYAYEQYF. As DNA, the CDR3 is TGTGCCAGCAGGCCTGATTACGCGTACGAGCAGTACTTC.

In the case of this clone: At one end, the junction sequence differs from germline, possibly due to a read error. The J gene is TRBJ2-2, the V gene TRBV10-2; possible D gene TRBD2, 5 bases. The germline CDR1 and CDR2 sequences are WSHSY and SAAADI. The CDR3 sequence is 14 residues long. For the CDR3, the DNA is TGCGCCAGCTCCCCAATAGGACTTTCCGGCGAGCTGTTTTTT. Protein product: CASSPIGLSGELFF.

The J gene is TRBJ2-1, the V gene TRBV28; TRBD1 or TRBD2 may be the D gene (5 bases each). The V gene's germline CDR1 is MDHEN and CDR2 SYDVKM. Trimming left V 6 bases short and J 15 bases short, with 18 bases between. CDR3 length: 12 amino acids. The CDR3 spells CASSLSRWGWFF. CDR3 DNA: TGTGCCAGCAGCCTCTCTCGTTGGGGGTGGTTCTTC. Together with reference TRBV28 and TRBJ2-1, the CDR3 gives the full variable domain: DVKVTQSSRYLVKRTGEKVFLECVQDMDHENMFWYRQDPGLGLRLIYFSYDVKMKEKGDIPEGYSVSREKKERFSLILESASTNQTSMYLCASSLSRWGWFFGPGTRLTVL.

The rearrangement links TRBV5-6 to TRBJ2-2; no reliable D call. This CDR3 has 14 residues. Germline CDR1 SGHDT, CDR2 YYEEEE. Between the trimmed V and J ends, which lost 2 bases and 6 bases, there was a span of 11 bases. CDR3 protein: CASSLGGVAGELFF. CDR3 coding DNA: TGTGCCAGCAGCTTAGGTGGGGTCGCCGGGGAGCTGTTTTTT.

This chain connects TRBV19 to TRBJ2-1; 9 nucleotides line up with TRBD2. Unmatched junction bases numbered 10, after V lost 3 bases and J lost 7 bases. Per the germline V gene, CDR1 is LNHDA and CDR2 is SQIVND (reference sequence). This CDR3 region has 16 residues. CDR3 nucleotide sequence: TGTGCCAGTAGTATTGACGGCGGGGGGGCCATGAATGAGCAGTTCTTC. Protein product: CASSIDGGGAMNEQFF.

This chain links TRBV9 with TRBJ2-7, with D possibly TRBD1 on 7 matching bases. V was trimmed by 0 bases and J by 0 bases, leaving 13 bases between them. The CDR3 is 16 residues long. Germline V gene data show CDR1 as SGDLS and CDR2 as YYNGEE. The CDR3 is CASSVDPQGGSYEQYF. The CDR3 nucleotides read TGTGCCAGCAGCGTAGACCCCCAGGGGGGCTCCTACGAGCAGTACTTC.

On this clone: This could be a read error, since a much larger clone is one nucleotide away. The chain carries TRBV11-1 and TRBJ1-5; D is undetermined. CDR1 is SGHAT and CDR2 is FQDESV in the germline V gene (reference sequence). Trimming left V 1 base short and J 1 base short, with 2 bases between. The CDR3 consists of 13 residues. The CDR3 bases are TGTGCCAGCAGCTTAGGGAGCAATCAGCCCCAGCATTTT. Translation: CASSLGSNQPQHF.

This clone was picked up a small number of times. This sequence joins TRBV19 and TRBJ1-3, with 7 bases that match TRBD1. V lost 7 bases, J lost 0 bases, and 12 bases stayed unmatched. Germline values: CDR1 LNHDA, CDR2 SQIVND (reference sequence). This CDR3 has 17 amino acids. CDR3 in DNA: TGTGCCAGTACGCGGACAGGCATTACTAGCTCTGGAAACACCATATATTTT. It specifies CASTRTGITSSGNTIYF.